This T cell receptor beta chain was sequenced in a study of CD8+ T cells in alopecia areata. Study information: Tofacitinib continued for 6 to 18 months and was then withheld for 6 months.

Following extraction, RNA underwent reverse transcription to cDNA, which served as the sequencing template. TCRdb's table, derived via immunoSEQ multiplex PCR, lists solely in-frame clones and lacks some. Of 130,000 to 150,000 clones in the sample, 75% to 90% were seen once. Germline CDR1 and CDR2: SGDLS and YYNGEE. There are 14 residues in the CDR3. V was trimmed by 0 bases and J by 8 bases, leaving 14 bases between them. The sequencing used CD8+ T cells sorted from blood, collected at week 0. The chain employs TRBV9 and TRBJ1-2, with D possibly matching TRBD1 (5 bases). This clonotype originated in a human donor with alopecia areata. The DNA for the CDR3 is TGTGCCAGCAGCGTAGCTAGGCAGGGAGGGGGCTACACCTTC. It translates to CASSVARQGGGYTF.